This T cell receptor (beta chain) was sequenced during a study of blood T cell repertoires in COVID-19. Individuals drawn from approximately 22 US areas were roughly 18 to 89 years old. In the authors' methods: Amplification of reference gene primers provided the estimated nucleated cell counts. Method: immunoSEQ multiplex PCR; TCRdb's copy keeps in-frame clones and lacks some. V and J calls and clone size are those listed in that table; D and trimming were worked out from the DNA. The sample carries some 510,000 clones, roughly 90% recorded once. V lost 4 bases and J lost 7; bases outside the gene matches: 13. The CDR3 is 17 residues long. Germline CDR1 reads SGHRS; CDR2 reads YFSETQ.

Sample: PBMCs or T cells enriched from blood (not recorded which). This TCR was sampled from a woman aged 40 to 55 who had recovered from COVID-19. V usage is TRBV5-1 and J usage is TRBJ2-2, with 10 bases that match TRBD2. The CDR3 loop reads CASSPQAASGRNGELFF. The CDR3 DNA reads as TGCGCCAGCAGCCCCCAAGCCGCTAGCGGGAGAAACGGGGAGCTGTTTTTT. Combining the CDR3 with reference TRBV5-1 and TRBJ2-2 gives the whole variable domain KAGVTQTPRYLIKTRGQQVTLSCSPISGHRSVSWYQQTPGQGLQFLFEYFSETQRNKGNFPGRFSGRQFSNSRSEMNVSTLELGDSALYLCASSPQAASGRNGELFFGEGSRLTVL.